The 17 T cell receptor beta chains below all came from one sample that was sequenced in a study of blood T cells in healthy people across ages. A J-beta primer mix and a sample-barcoded 5' primer were used in a second PCR of about 6 to 12 cycles. One entry per CDR3 protein, called by TCRdb with MiXCR from the 5' RACE reads. Of some 900,000 distinct CDR3 sequences in the sample, roughly 26% were seen once. Sample: blood. The receptor set was obtained from a woman of 80 years or more in good health.

There are many counts of this clonotype. V usage is TRBV7-6 and J usage is TRBJ1-1, with D unclear. The germline V and J ends were trimmed by 4 bases and 5 bases, with 20 bases remaining between them. The CDR3 loop spans 16 amino acids. The V gene's germline CDR1 is SGHVS and CDR2 FNYEAQ. CDR3 bases: TGTGCCAGCAGCTCCCGCGGCGGAGGTTTTGGAACTGAAGCTTTCTTT. Protein sequence: CASSSRGGGFGTEAFF.

In its sample, this clonotype was seen many times. V and J are TRBV6-1 and TRBJ2-4; 11 bases line up with TRBD2. The CDR3 covers 17 residues. V trimming: 5 bases; J trimming: 1 base; junction bases outside the gene matches: 7. Germline V gene sequence: CDR1 MNHNS, CDR2 SASEGT. The CDR3 sequence is CASSPFSGGAAKNIQYF. The CDR3 region has the DNA TGTGCCAGCAGTCCCTTTAGCGGGGGGGCGGCCAAAAACATTCAGTACTTC.

This clonotype was seen many times. The V call is TRBV5-1, the J call TRBJ1-4; D is uncertain. V was pared by 3 bases and J by 2 bases, with 8 bases between. In germline, CDR1 is SGHRS, CDR2 YFSETQ. The CDR3 is made up of 14 amino acids. CDR3 sequence (DNA): TGCGCCAGCAGCTGGACCGCGACTAATGAAAAACTGTTTTTT. This codes for CASSWTATNEKLFF.

In its sample, this clonotype was seen many times. The gene calls are TRBV12-3 or TRBV12-4 and TRBJ1-2; 7 nucleotides align to TRBD1. Trimming at V came to 7 bases and at J to 7 bases, leaving 12 bases not matched to a gene. The CDR3 is 14 residues long. CDR3 sequence: CASTPLGGGSGYTF. The DNA of the CDR3 is TGTGCCAGCACCCCCTTAGGGGGCGGGAGTGGCTACACCTTC.

This clonotype has more than one count but fewer than ten. This chain uses TRBV6-2 or TRBV6-3 with TRBJ1-2; no firm D call. Germline V gene sequence: CDR1 MNHEY, CDR2 SVGEGT. The CDR3 length is 14 residues. Trimming removed 8 bases from V and 0 bases from J, with 13 bases in between. CDR3 loop: CASGELRANYGYTF. The CDR3, as DNA: TGTGCCAGCGGCGAGCTCCGAGCTAACTATGGCTACACCTTC.

This clonotype occurred a few times. The rearrangement links TRBV4-2 to TRBJ1-1, with unresolved D. The V and J ends lost 0 bases and 2 bases respectively, with 13 bases between them. The CDR3 consists of 16 residues. CDR1 is LGHNA, CDR2 YNFKEQ, per germline. The CDR3: CASSQDLAQPNTEAFF. CDR3 nucleotides: TGTGCCAGCAGCCAAGATTTAGCACAGCCAAACACTGAAGCTTTCTTT.

This clonotype was seen more than once but under ten times. This chain links TRBV19 with TRBJ2-1; maybe TRBD1 (5 bases). The J call may be mistaken, given a closer DNA end match to TRBJ2-7. Germline CDR1 LNHDA, CDR2 SQIVND (reference sequence). The CDR3 totals 15 residues. The CDR3 protein is CASSTNRNTYNEQYF. In DNA, the CDR3 is TGTGCCAGTAGTACGAACAGGAATACCTACAATGAGCAGTACTTC.

As for this clonotype: A much more abundant neighbour one base away suggests this may be a read error. This rearrangement joins TRBV4-3 to TRBJ2-5; D is possibly TRBD1 (6 bases). The CDR3 has 15 residues. The germline CDR1 and CDR2 sequences are LGHNA and YSLEER. V was clipped by 0 bases and J by 11 bases, with 19 bases between them. CDR3 loop: CASSQDKDRYNEQYF. The CDR3 DNA reads as TGCGCCAGCAGCCAAGACAAAGACAGGTACAATGAGCAGTACTTC.

This clonotype was picked up a small number of times. The gene calls are TRBV12-3 or TRBV12-4 and TRBJ2-1, with 7 nucleotides matching TRBD2. V lost 1 base to trimming and J lost 10 bases; unmatched junction nucleotides: 10. This CDR3 comprises 15 residues. The DNA of the CDR3 is TGTGCCAGCAGTTTAGGGCCCCTCCTGGGGGGGGAGCAGTTCTTC. This sequence encodes CASSLGPLLGGEQFF.

Only a few counts were recorded for this clonotype. This chain links TRBV11-2 with TRBJ1-6, with TRBD1 as a possible D gene (6 bases). Per germline, CDR1 SGHAT and CDR2 FQNNGV. The CDR3 length is 17 residues. Trimming left V 5 bases short and J 6 bases short, with 20 bases between. CDR3 residues: CASSVRGEETPNSPLHF. Here the CDR3 DNA reads TGTGCCAGCAGCGTTAGGGGGGAGGAGACTCCTAATTCACCCCTCCACTTT.

The chain links TRBV7-2 to TRBJ2-1, with D possibly matching TRBD2 (5 bases). The CDR3 totals 14 residues. The germline gives CDR1 SGHTA, CDR2 FQGNSA. V was pared by 5 bases and J by 12 bases, with 20 bases between. CDR3 bases: TGTGCCAGCAGCCTCACCCCCGTGGGAGATAGGCAGTTCTTC. Amino acid sequence: CASSLTPVGDRQFF.

This clonotype has a count of ten or more. The chain employs TRBV24-1 and TRBJ2-3, with 8 bases lining up with TRBD2. The V segment lost 9 bases and the J segment 0 bases; nucleotides outside the gene matches: 7. Germline V lookup: CDR1 KGHDR, CDR2 SFDVKD. The CDR3 sequence is 15 residues long. CDR3 in DNA: TGTGCCACCGACGGGGGGGGCCCTAGCACAGATACGCAGTATTTT. Residues: CATDGGGPSTDTQYF.

Remarks on this clonotype: A much larger clone sits a single nucleotide away, making a read error possible. This chain joins TRBV5-1 and TRBJ2-1, with TRBD1 matching 9 bases. Germline V gene data show CDR1 as SGHRS and CDR2 as YFSETQ. The CDR3 runs to 15 residues. V lost 3 bases, J lost 13 bases, and 14 bases stayed unmatched. The CDR3 spells CASSSDRGRAETQFF. CDR3 bases: TGCGCCAGCAGCTCGGACAGGGGTAGGGCAGAGACCCAGTTCTTC.

This clonotype was found a few times. The CDR3 is CAIRALGQGETQYF. CDR3 nucleotide sequence: TGTGCCATCAGGGCCTTAGGACAGGGGGAGACCCAGTACTTC. V gene TRBV10-3 combines with J gene TRBJ2-5; 9 positions match TRBD1. CDR1 and CDR2 from the germline V gene are ENHRY and SYGVKD. The CDR3 runs to 14 residues. The V segment lost 6 bases and the J segment 5 bases; nucleotides outside the gene matches: 7.

This clonotype was observed at least ten times. Here the CDR3 reads CASSYRQGQDSSYNEQFF. The CDR3 DNA is TGTGCCAGCAGTTACCGTCAAGGACAGGATAGCTCCTACAATGAGCAGTTCTTC. The V call is TRBV6-2 or TRBV6-3, the J call TRBJ2-1; 7 bases align to TRBD1. CDR3 size: 18 residues. Germline V gene data show CDR1 as MNHEY and CDR2 as SVGEGT. V lost 2 bases to trimming and J lost 0 bases; unmatched junction nucleotides: 10.

This clonotype was seen only a few times. The genes are TRBV6-1 and TRBJ1-2; TRBD1 aligns across 10 bases. From germline, CDR1 is MNHNS and CDR2 SASEGT. This CDR3 has 17 amino acids. The junction had 12 bases not matched to a gene; V was cut back by 5 bases and J by 3 bases. This CDR3 reads CASSRRDRGRRDYGYTF. The DNA for the CDR3 is TGTGCCAGCAGTAGGCGGGACAGGGGCCGACGGGACTATGGCTACACCTTC.

The genes are TRBV3-1 and TRBJ1-5; TRBD1 is a possible D gene (6 bases). Trimming stripped 0 bases from V and 6 bases from J, with 12 bases between. The CDR3 totals 15 residues. CDR1 and CDR2 from the germline V gene are LGHDT and YNNKEL (reference sequence). The CDR3 region is CASSQDDGGGQPQHF. The CDR3 coding sequence is TGTGCCAGCAGCCAAGATGACGGGGGCGGTCAGCCCCAGCATTTT.